This is a list of T cell receptor beta chains from one sample in a study of cytomegalovirus exposure and HLA in healthy donors. The data were produced by immunoSEQ multiplex PCR, yet TCRdb's version contains in-frame clones alone and is incomplete. The sample contains about 160,000 clones, 80% to 85% of which appear only once. The sample consisted of PBMCs. These receptors were taken from a man in his forties or fifties in good health and CMV-seropositive. The CDR3 runs from the conserved cysteine through the conserved F or W. D genes are given only for firm matches. Clone size is stated in some rows and not others, as once, few, many or a class when expanded.

v_gene	abundance	j_gene	d_gene	CDR3nt	CDR3aa
TRBV5-1	.	TRBJ2-3	.	TGCGCCAGCAGCTTCGGGGGTGAAGATACGCAGTATTTT	CASSFGGEDTQYF
TRBV10-3	.	TRBJ2-2	TRBD2	TGTGCCATCAGGGGAGGACTAGCGGGGAACACCGGGGAGCTGTTTTTT	CAIRGGLAGNTGELFF
TRBV7-9	.	TRBJ2-1	TRBD2	TGTGCCAGCAGCTTGGGACTAGCGGGAGGCAATGAGCAGTTCTTC	CASSLGLAGGNEQFF
TRBV7-3	.	TRBJ1-3	.	TGTGCCAGCAGCCTAGGCGGGGGCTCAAACACCATATATTTT	CASSLGGGSNTIYF
TRBV4-1	.	TRBJ1-5	TRBD1	TGCGCCAGCAGCCAGGGACAGGGGGCAGGTCAGCCCCAGCATTTT	CASSQGQGAGQPQHF
TRBV19	.	TRBJ2-2	TRBD2	TGTGCCAGTAGTATAGATCGGAATAGCGGGGCGACGAACACCGGGGAGCTGTTTTTT	CASSIDRNSGATNTGELFF
TRBV5-5	.	TRBJ1-3	TRBD1	TGTGCCAGCAGCCTAGGACAGGGGGCTGGAAACACCATATATTTT	CASSLGQGAGNTIYF
TRBV4-2	.	TRBJ2-7	TRBD1	TGTGCCAGCAGCCAGCAACCGGGACAGGGTTTTTCCCACGAGCAGTACTTC	CASSQQPGQGFSHEQYF
TRBV2	.	TRBJ1-1	.	TGTGCCAGCAGTGGAAGGGGGGGTTTTGTGGAAACTGAAGCTTTCTTT	CASSGRGGFVETEAFF
TRBV4-1	.	TRBJ1-4	TRBD1	TGCGCCAGCAGCCAATTACCGGGACAGGGTGCAACTAATGAAAAACTGTTTTTT	CASSQLPGQGATNEKLFF
TRBV2	once	TRBJ1-4	.	TGTGCCAGCAGTGAACAGGGCCCCCGGCGGGAAAAACTGTTTTTT	CASSEQGPRREKLFF
TRBV30	once	TRBJ1-6	.	TGTGCCTGGAGCTCCGGCTCCTATAATTCACCCCTCCACTTT	CAWSSGSYNSPLHF
TRBV13	.	TRBJ2-4	TRBD2	TGTGCCAGCAGCTTAGTAAGCGGGGGAAACATTCAGTACTTC	CASSLVSGGNIQYF
TRBV11-2	.	TRBJ1-1	.	TGTGCCAGCAGGCGAGTACAGGGTCGGCCTGAAGCTTTCTTT	CASRRVQGRPEAFF
TRBV27	.	TRBJ1-5	TRBD1	TGTGCCAGCTCCCGGGACAGGGCTCGCAATCAGCCCCAGCATTTT	CASSRDRARNQPQHF
TRBV30	few	TRBJ1-1	.	TGTGCCTGGAGTCCGAGATCCGACACTGAAGCTTTCTTT	CAWSPRSDTEAFF
TRBV27	.	TRBJ1-2	.	TGTGCCAGCAGTTTAGGTCGGGGGTTGGACTATGGCTACACCTTC	CASSLGRGLDYGYTF
TRBV6-1	once	TRBJ2-4	.	TGTGCCAGCAGCGTTTCGGATCTAGCCAAAAACATTCAGTACTTT	CASSVSDLAKNIQYF
TRBV6-1	few	TRBJ1-2	TRBD1	TGTGCCAGCATTGCGACAGGGACCTATGGCTACACCTTC	CASIATGTYGYTF
TRBV4-2	once	TRBJ2-1	.	TGTGCCAGCAGCCAGGGCACAGCTGAGCAGTTCTTC	CASSQGTAEQFF
TRBV14	few	TRBJ1-1	TRBD1	TGTGCCAGCAGCTCGACAGGGGGGGTAGCTTTCTTT	CASSSTGGVAFF
TRBV10-3	.	TRBJ2-6	.	TGTGCCATCAGTGAATCTCCCAGGGCAGGGGCCAACGTCCTGACTTTC	CAISESPRAGANVLTF
TRBV19	.	TRBJ2-1	TRBD2	TGTGTTAGCGGGAGCTCCTACAATGAGCAGTTCTTC	CVSGSSYNEQFF
TRBV10-3	.	TRBJ1-4	TRBD1	TGTGCCATCAGTCCGGGACAGGGGGCCTCGGGTGAAAAACTGTTTTTT	CAISPGQGASGEKLFF
TRBV7-2	.	TRBJ1-2	.	TGTGCCAGCAGCTCTTCCGGGGGGCAGAACTATGGCTACACCTTC	CASSSSGGQNYGYTF
TRBV6-6	few	TRBJ2-7	TRBD1	TGTGCCAGCAGCTCCTCTGGACAGGGAAGAGAGCAGTACTTC	CASSSSGQGREQYF
TRBV15	.	TRBJ1-5	TRBD1	TGTGCCACCAGCAGAGGGACAGGGGCAAATCAGCCCCAGCATTTT	CATSRGTGANQPQHF
TRBV7-2	.	TRBJ2-7	TRBD2	TGTGCCAGCAGCGCCGGGACTAGTGTTCCCGAGCAGTACTTC	CASSAGTSVPEQYF
TRBV2	few	TRBJ2-1	.	TGTGCCAGCAGTGAAGCTACGTGGGCTGATGAGCAGTTCTTC	CASSEATWADEQFF
TRBV28	.	TRBJ1-6	.	TGTGCCAGCAGTTCAATCAATTCACCCCTCCACTTT	CASSSINSPLHF
TRBV2	.	TRBJ1-2	TRBD1	TGTGCCAGCAGGCGGGACAGTACATTCTCCGAAGCTAACTATGGCTACACCTTC	CASRRDSTFSEANYGYTF
TRBV4-1	.	TRBJ2-2	.	TGCGCCAGCACCCCCCAACCCGTGTCGGGAGTGGTTGCCGGGGAGCTGTTTTTT	CASTPQPVSGVVAGELFF
TRBV4-1	.	TRBJ1-1	.	TGCGCCAGCAGCCCGGGAGGCCCGAACACTGAAGCTTTCTTT	CASSPGGPNTEAFF
TRBV18	.	TRBJ1-6	.	TGTGCCAGCTCACCACTAGGACAGTATAATTCACCCCTCCACTTT	CASSPLGQYNSPLHF
TRBV27	.	TRBJ2-3	TRBD2	TGTGCCAGCAGTTTGCGGCTAGCGGGGACCACAGATACGCAGTATTTT	CASSLRLAGTTDTQYF
TRBV30	once	TRBJ2-7	.	TGTGCCTGGAGCTTCCGGGACGAGCAGTACTTC	CAWSFRDEQYF
TRBV4-1	.	TRBJ1-2	.	TGCGCCAGCAGCCCTAGCAGCAGCTCTTACTATGGCTACACCTTC	CASSPSSSSYYGYTF
TRBV5-4	.	TRBJ2-4	.	TGTGCCAGCAGCGGGGGGACAGAGAACATTCAGCACTTC	CASSGGTENIQHF